This is a list of T cell receptor beta chains from one sample in a study. MiXCR, applied by TCRdb to the 5' RACE reads, yields one record per CDR3 protein. This table holds approximately 44,000 distinct CDR3 sequences, less than 35% found once. Material: memory CD4+ T cells sorted from a lymph node. The origin of the receptors is a female donor with breast cancer. Each CDR3 is given with its conserved first and last residue. Clone size is not always given. Where it is, it says once, few, many or a class for expanded clones.

v_gene,j_gene,abundance,CDR3aa
TRBV13,TRBJ2-7,NA,CASSRRGIYEQYF
TRBV4-1,TRBJ2-2,NA,CASTHARGDAGELFF
TRBV5-1,TRBJ2-3,NA,CASSPALGTQYF
TRBV6-2/TRBV6-3,TRBJ2-6,NA,CASSYPGGVRPSGANVLTF
TRBV6-1,TRBJ2-2,NA,CASSPRDRGNTGELFF
TRBV5-4,TRBJ2-1,NA,CASSIAGVDEQFF
TRBV6-2/TRBV6-3,TRBJ1-3,NA,CASLMVAGSGNTIYF
TRBV2,TRBJ2-2,few,CASQGLGATGELFF
TRBV4-1,TRBJ1-2,few,CASSQVRNYGYTF
TRBV6-5,TRBJ1-2,few,CASSQGRRDYGYTF
TRBV5-6,TRBJ2-1,NA,CASSTTIGYEFF
TRBV9,TRBJ2-6,NA,CASSLMTGLGSGANVLTF
TRBV10-3,TRBJ1-4,NA,CAISEPRREKLFF
TRBV6-2/TRBV6-3,TRBJ2-7,NA,CASSYGLAGVREQYF
TRBV6-1,TRBJ1-1,NA,CASSEGEAFF
TRBV7-3,TRBJ2-2,NA,CASSLYWDGELFF
TRBV4-2,TRBJ2-3,NA,CASSPSLASTDTQYF
TRBV7-8,TRBJ2-7,NA,CASSLSGGSLYEQYF
TRBV2,TRBJ2-5,NA,CASSTGTSGGAETQYF
TRBV10-3,TRBJ1-1,NA,CATGVVGEAFF
TRBV4-2,TRBJ2-2,NA,CASSQDRGENTGELFF
TRBV6-2/TRBV6-3,TRBJ2-3,few,CASSYSRDTQYF
TRBV27,TRBJ2-2,NA,CASGGFTGELFF
TRBV25-1,TRBJ1-1,few,CASSESVPGANTEAFF
TRBV7-8,TRBJ2-7,NA,CASSSEETAYEQYF
TRBV6-6,TRBJ2-3,NA,CASSAGQGAPDTQYF
TRBV4-1,TRBJ2-5,many,CASSLRHVGQETQYF
TRBV12-3/TRBV12-4,TRBJ1-2,once,CASSSMDSSGGYTF
TRBV27,TRBJ2-5,few,CASRGQQETQYF